One sample yielded the 18 T cell receptor beta chains listed below, sequenced in a study of T-cell reconstitution after alpha-beta-depleted transplantation in children. Unique molecular identifiers featured in how the TCRbeta library was prepared. From the PCR reads, TCRdb called clonotypes with MiXCR, one entry per CDR3 protein. The sample includes 670,000 or so distinct CDR3 sequences, roughly 13% of them seen just once. The sample was PBMCs, taken before TCRalphabeta/CD19-depleted stem cell transplant. These TCRs come from a girl aged 2 to 10 with congenital amegakaryocytic thrombocytopenia, due to receive a stem cell transplant.

This clonotype has only a few counts. The chain combines TRBV7-8 with TRBJ2-3; 9 positions agree with TRBD2. Germline V gives CDR1 SGHVS, CDR2 FQNEAQ. The CDR3 has 18 amino acids. Trimming cost V 6 bases and J 3 bases; bases outside gene matches: 16. CDR3 in amino acids: CASRDIGVWREGTDTQYF. As DNA, the CDR3 is TGTGCCAGCAGGGACATAGGGGTCTGGCGGGAGGGGACAGATACGCAGTATTTT. Combining the CDR3 with reference TRBV7-8 and TRBJ2-3 gives the whole variable domain GAGVSQSPRYKVAKRGQDVALRCDPISGHVSLFWYQQALGQGPEFLTYFQNEAQLDKSGLPSDRFFAERPEGSVSTLKIQRTQQEDSAVYLCASRDIGVWREGTDTQYFGPGTRLTVL.

This clonotype was counted a single time. This chain connects TRBV10-2 to TRBJ2-2, with TRBD2 matching over 8 bases. The CDR3 is made up of 16 amino acids. J lost 0 bases, V lost 2 bases, and 2 bases had no gene match. Per the germline V gene, CDR1 is WSHSY and CDR2 is SAAADI. The chain's CDR3 is CASSEAGGANTGELFF. For the CDR3, the DNA is TGCGCCAGCAGTGAGGCGGGAGGCGCGAACACCGGGGAGCTGTTTTTT.

This clonotype was counted only a few times. The chain links TRBV7-9 to TRBJ1-2; TRBD1 is a possible D gene (5 bases). Germline CDR1 reads SEHNR; CDR2 reads FQNEAQ (reference sequence). V was pared by 3 bases and J by 5 bases, with 16 bases between. The CDR3 is 15 amino acids. The CDR3 DNA reads TGTGCCAGCAGCTTTCAGGGAACCCCCCATTATGGCTACACCTTC. Protein product: CASSFQGTPHYGYTF.

This clonotype was observed many times. This chain links TRBV20-1 with TRBJ1-3; no reliable D call. Trimming removed 6 bases from V and 0 bases from J, with 6 bases in between. Per germline, CDR1 DFQATT and CDR2 SNEGSKA (reference sequence). The CDR3 contains 12 residues. DNA of the CDR3: TGCAGTGCCATTAGCTCTGGAAACACCATATATTTT. It yields the protein CSAISSGNTIYF.

This chain connects TRBV5-1 to TRBJ1-1; no definite D call. Germline lookup yields CDR1 SGHRS and CDR2 YFSETQ. The CDR3 is 15 residues long. V lost 4 bases and J 0 bases, leaving 13 bases between the germline ends. CDR3 loop: CASSLPAGLNTEAFF. CDR3 in DNA: TGCGCCAGCAGCCTCCCAGCCGGACTGAACACTGAAGCTTTCTTT.

The chain has TRBV7-8 and TRBJ2-3; 7 bases align to TRBD2. There are 13 residues in the CDR3. Germline values: CDR1 SGHVS, CDR2 FQNEAQ. Trimming cost V 6 bases and J 6 bases; bases outside gene matches: 6. The CDR3 region is CASRYNSGDTQYF. For the CDR3, the DNA is TGTGCCAGCAGATATAATAGCGGGGATACGCAGTATTTT.

Concerning this clonotype: This clone may be a read error of a much larger clone one base away. The rearrangement links TRBV7-2 to TRBJ2-1; D is tentatively TRBD1 or TRBD2 (6 bases each). From germline, CDR1 is SGHTA and CDR2 FQGNSA. The CDR3 runs 15 residues. CDR3 sequence: CASSRRMGGSDEQVF. As DNA, the CDR3 is TGTGCCAGCAGCCGGCGCATGGGGGGCTCCGATGAGCAGGTCTTC.

This clonotype was recorded a few times. V gene TRBV27 combines with J gene TRBJ2-7, with D possibly being TRBD1 or TRBD2 (5 bases each). The germline gives CDR1 MNHEY, CDR2 SMNVEV (reference sequence). Trimming took 2 bases from V and 1 from J, leaving 18 bases between them. The CDR3 is made up of 17 amino acids. In DNA form, the CDR3 reads TGTGCCAGCAGTTTAACAATTGTACCGGGACCGTCCTACGAGCAGTACTTC. It specifies CASSLTIVPGPSYEQYF.

The J gene is TRBJ2-1, the V gene TRBV27; perhaps D is TRBD1 or TRBD2 (5 bases each). Trimming cost V 1 base and J 5 bases, with 15 bases left between them. Germline CDR1 reads MNHEY; CDR2 reads SMNVEV (reference sequence). CDR3 length: 16 residues. The DNA for the CDR3 is TGTGCCAGCAGTTTATTCCCAGATGGGGGTAACAATGAGCAGTTCTTC. Its protein is CASSLFPDGGNNEQFF.

This clonotype was seen many times. The chain has TRBV6-5 and TRBJ1-2; possibly TRBD1 for D (5 bases). The germline V gene encodes CDR1 MNHEY and CDR2 SVGAGI. The CDR3 loop spans 12 amino acids. The V end was cut by 5 bases, the J end by 4 bases, with 8 bases between. Here the CDR3 DNA reads TGTGCCAGCAGTCAGGGACCCTATGGCTACACCTTC. Its translation: CASSQGPYGYTF.

CDR3 in DNA: TGCAGTGCTAGGGTTGGGACCGGCCATTTTTTTGAGACCCAGTACTTC. This sequence encodes CSARVGTGHFFETQYF. The rearrangement uses TRBV20-1 and TRBJ2-5; D may correspond to TRBD1 or TRBD2 (5 bases each). Between the trimmed V and J ends, which lost 3 bases and 5 bases, there was a span of 22 bases. In germline, CDR1 is DFQATT, CDR2 SNEGSKA (reference sequence). This CDR3 is 16 amino acids long.

This clonotype has a count of ten or more. This chain joins TRBV5-1 and TRBJ1-5, with D possibly being TRBD1 (5 bases). Deletions cut 7 bases from V and 7 bases from J, with 15 bases between. Germline loops: CDR1 SGHRS, CDR2 YFSETQ. The CDR3 runs 13 residues. The chain's CDR3 is CASREGDGQPQHF. The CDR3 coding sequence is TGCGCCAGCCGAGAAGGGGACGGGCAGCCCCAGCATTTT.

This chain connects TRBV7-3 to TRBJ2-1, with D possibly TRBD2 on 6 matching bases. Germline V lookup: CDR1 SGHTA, CDR2 FQGTGA. V dropped 2 bases and J dropped 5 bases, with 10 bases sitting between them. The CDR3 is 14 residues long. In nucleotides, the CDR3 is TGTGCCAGCAGCTTAGGGCGGGGAAACAATGAGCAGTTCTTC. Residues: CASSLGRGNNEQFF.

This clonotype turned up a few times. The J gene is TRBJ2-5, the V gene TRBV5-1; weak D call: TRBD1 (5 bases). The germline CDR1 and CDR2 sequences are SGHRS and YFSETQ. The CDR3 covers 16 residues. V was trimmed by 0 bases and J by 2 bases, leaving 14 bases between them. The CDR3 spells CASSLAAWTRQETQYF. CDR3 nucleotide sequence: TGCGCCAGCAGCTTGGCCGCCTGGACAAGGCAAGAGACCCAGTACTTC.

This clonotype was found a few times. The rearrangement joins TRBV7-9 to TRBJ2-7, with D perhaps TRBD2 (6 bases). The V gene lost 5 bases and the J gene lost 3 bases, with 17 bases spanning the gap. This CDR3 comprises 15 residues. Germline CDR1 and CDR2: SEHNR and FQNEAQ (reference sequence). CDR3: CASSLWLGRNYEQYF. The CDR3, as DNA: TGTGCCAGCAGCCTTTGGCTGGGGAGGAACTACGAGCAGTACTTC.

At least ten counts were recorded for this clonotype. In DNA form, the CDR3 reads TGCGCCAGCAGCTTGGCCGTTGGGACAGGGGCGGACATTCAGTACTTC. This translates into CASSLAVGTGADIQYF. V and J are TRBV5-1 and TRBJ2-4, with 10 positions matching TRBD1. Germline CDR1 and CDR2: SGHRS and YFSETQ. The ends lost 0 bases at V and 8 bases at J; junction bases unmatched: 8. The CDR3 has 16 residues.

The chain combines TRBV18 with TRBJ2-3, with TRBD1 matching 9 bases. Germline trimming cut 2 bases from V and 4 bases from J; bases unmatched to any gene: 10. The germline CDR1 and CDR2 sequences are KGHSH and LQKENI. The CDR3 is 17 residues long. The CDR3 DNA reads TGTGCCAGCTCACCAGTAACCGGGACAGGGTATCCAGATACGCAGTATTTT. This encodes CASSPVTGTGYPDTQYF.

This clonotype has at least ten counts. V gene TRBV12-3 or TRBV12-4 combines with J gene TRBJ2-3; 7 bases line up with TRBD2. This CDR3 is 15 amino acids long. With V trimmed by 7 bases and J by 4 bases, 11 bases remained unmatched. The CDR3 coding sequence is TGTGCCAGCACTTGGGTGTCGGGAGGAGCAGATACGCAGTATTTT. As protein: CASTWVSGGADTQYF.